Sequencing of this T cell receptor beta chain was carried out in a study of T cells in Graves' hyperthyroidism and ophthalmopathy. Whole-study results and caveats: Progression to ophthalmopathy was predicted a median of 6.5 months early.

In this sample, this clonotype turned up many times. Its antigen is unknown. The PBMCs were sourced from fresh peripheral blood (around 10 ml). TCR beta CDR3 sequences were amplified from RNA transcripts. The TCR CDR3 was amplified in a first-round RT-PCR using the HTBI primer set. TCRdb reprocessed the multiplex PCR reads with MiXCR, giving one entry per CDR3 protein. Among over 350,000 distinct CDR3 sequences, approximately 15% were seen once, and the ten largest hold approximately 13%. Trimming at V came to 2 bases and at J to 4 bases, leaving 9 bases not matched to a gene. The CDR3 is 17 residues long. Germline V CDR1 and CDR2: MGHDK, SYGVNS.

The sequence was collected from a man between 18 and 35 years old with Graves' ophthalmopathy. This chain uses TRBV25-1 with TRBJ2-1; 9 bases match TRBD1. The sample was blood. The CDR3 loop reads CASSELKTGGGYNEQFF. Written as DNA, the CDR3 is TGTGCCAGCAGTGAACTCAAGACAGGGGGGGGTTACAATGAGCAGTTCTTC.